This T cell receptor beta chain was captured in a study of blood T cell repertoires in COVID-19. There are 16 residues in the CDR3. TCRdb's copy holds only in-frame clones and misses some; the assay was immunoSEQ multiplex PCR. Here the sample spans 250,000 or so clones, about nine tenths being singletons. The table lists this clone with a few counts. The TCR was taken from a man aged 40-49 years with active or convalescent COVID-19. The source material was peripheral blood. V is TRBV7-5 and J is TRBJ2-1; no check of the table's D call, TRBD2, against the DNA was made. TRBV7-5 represents a pseudogene. CDR3 sequence: CVRSLGLAESYNEQFF. DNA for the CDR3: TGTGTCAGAAGCTTGGGACTAGCGGAGAGCTACAATGAGCAGTTCTTC.